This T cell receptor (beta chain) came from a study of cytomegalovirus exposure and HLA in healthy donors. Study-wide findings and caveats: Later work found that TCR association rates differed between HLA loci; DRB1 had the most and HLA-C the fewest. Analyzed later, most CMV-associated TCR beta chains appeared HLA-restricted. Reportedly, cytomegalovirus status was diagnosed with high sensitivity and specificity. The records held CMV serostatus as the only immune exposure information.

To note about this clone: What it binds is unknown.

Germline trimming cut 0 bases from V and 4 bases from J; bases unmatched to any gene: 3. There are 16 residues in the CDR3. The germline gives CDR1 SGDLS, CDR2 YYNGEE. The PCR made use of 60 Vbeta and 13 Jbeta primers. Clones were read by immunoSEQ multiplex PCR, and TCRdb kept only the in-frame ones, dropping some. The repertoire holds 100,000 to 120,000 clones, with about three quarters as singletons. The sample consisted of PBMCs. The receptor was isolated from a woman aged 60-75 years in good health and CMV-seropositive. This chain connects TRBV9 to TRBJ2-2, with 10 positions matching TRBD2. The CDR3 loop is CASSVDSGRLTGELFF. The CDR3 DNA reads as TGTGCCAGCAGCGTAGATAGCGGGAGGCTCACCGGGGAGCTGTTTTTT.